The TCR beta chain under discussion was sequenced for a study of cytomegalovirus exposure and HLA in healthy donors. As to this clone: The antigen remains undetermined.

Assay used: immunoSEQ multiplex PCR; TCRdb lists only in-frame clones, some missing. The sample yields some 200,000 clones, 75% to 95% seen once. Findings and caveats of the study: Specific recognition of CMV antigens was confirmed in vitro for a few chains (all CMV-associated). Most TCR sequences were rare, but some public TCRs occurred in many donors. The tendency of first-cohort TCR clusters to co-occur in the 90 to 150 validation repertoires was the finding of a later analysis.

The sequence derives from a woman younger than 35 in good health and CMV-seronegative. Sequencing input: PBMCs.

CDR3 amino acids: CASSISGVNNEQFF. The CDR3 nucleotides read TGTGCCAGTAGTATAAGCGGGGTAAACAATGAGCAGTTCTTC. V and J are TRBV19 and TRBJ2-1; 7 bases align to TRBD2. Germline-derived CDR1 and CDR2 are LNHDA and SQIVND (reference sequence). The CDR3 spans 14 residues. V dropped 2 bases and J dropped 5; count of bases not matched to a gene: 3.